The 17 T cell receptor beta chains reported below all come from one sample, sequenced in a study of blood T cell repertoires in COVID-19. Libraries were prepared by immunoSEQ multiplex PCR; TCRdb keeps only in-frame clonotypes and omits some of them. The table records 150,000 or so clones, 75% to 90% of them present only once. Sequences were obtained from peripheral blood. These receptors originate from a woman aged 40 to 50 with acute or convalescent COVID-19.

This chain links TRBV28 with TRBJ1-2; no clear D gene. The CDR3 length is 13 residues. The V gene's germline CDR1 is MDHEN and CDR2 SYDVKM. V was pared by 7 bases and J by 5 bases, with 14 bases between. CDR3 protein: CASKRPGEYGYTF. The CDR3 bases are TGTGCCAGCAAACGCCCCGGAGAGTATGGCTACACCTTC.

CDR3 in DNA: TGTGCCAGAATGGACAGGGGGGATTCACCCCTCCACTTT. Its protein product is CARMDRGDSPLHF. The V call is TRBV2, the J call TRBJ1-6; 10 bases map to TRBD1. V gave up 9 bases and J gave up 8 bases; unmatched junction bases: 4. The CDR3 sequence is 13 residues long. CDR1 SNHLY and CDR2 FYNNEI come from the germline V gene. Filled out from reference TRBV2 and TRBJ1-6, the complete variable domain reads EPEVTQTPSHQVTQMGQEVILRCVPISNHLYFYWYRQILGQKVEFLVSFYNNEISEKSEIFDDQFSVERPDGSNFTLKIRSTKLEDSAMYFCARMDRGDSPLHFGNGTRLTVT.

The chain carries TRBV6-5 and TRBJ1-2; D unresolved. V was cut by 3 bases and J by 1 base, with 12 bases left in between. From germline, CDR1 is MNHEY and CDR2 SVGAGI. This CDR3 is built from 15 residues. The CDR3 DNA sequence: TGTGCCAGCAGTTATACTCAGGCGATTAACTATGGCTACACCTTC. Its translation is CASSYTQAINYGYTF.

The chain carries TRBV7-2 and TRBJ2-7; 10 nucleotides line up with TRBD1. V dropped 5 bases and J dropped 3; count of bases not matched to a gene: 4. The CDR3 is 14 amino acids. Germline CDR1 and CDR2: SGHTA and FQGNSA. The CDR3 loop reads CASSGGQGRYEQYF. CDR3 sequence (DNA): TGTGCCAGCAGCGGGGGACAGGGGCGCTACGAGCAGTACTTC.

This rearrangement joins TRBV19 to TRBJ2-5; 12 bases map to TRBD2. The ends lost 4 bases at V and 4 bases at J; junction bases unmatched: 4. The CDR3 covers 15 residues. Per the germline V gene, CDR1 is LNHDA and CDR2 is SQIVND (reference sequence). CDR3 protein: CASSTALAGGETQYF. As DNA, the CDR3 is TGTGCCAGTAGTACCGCACTAGCGGGAGGAGAGACCCAGTACTTC.

This clone has a handful of counts. V and J are TRBV28 and TRBJ1-1, with 7 bases matching TRBD1. With 1 base clipped from V and 3 bases from J, the junction kept 5 bases outside the gene matches. The CDR3 runs 15 residues. Germline V gene sequence: CDR1 MDHEN, CDR2 SYDVKM. CDR3 protein: CASSLSTGLDTEAFF. The DNA for the CDR3 is TGTGCCAGCAGTTTATCGACAGGGTTGGACACTGAAGCTTTCTTT.

J is TRBJ1-2 and V is TRBV27, with D unresolved. CDR1 and CDR2 from the germline V gene are MNHEY and SMNVEV (reference sequence). This CDR3 region has 14 residues. Between the trimmed V and J ends, which lost 6 bases and 5 bases, there was a span of 16 bases. The CDR3 region is CASSREGAQYGYTF. CDR3 sequence (DNA): TGTGCCAGCAGCCGAGAGGGAGCCCAGTATGGCTACACCTTC.

This clone was seen a single time. This chain uses TRBV5-1 with TRBJ1-4; D is possibly TRBD1 (6 bases). There are 14 residues in the CDR3. Trimming shortened V by 3 bases and J by 8 bases, and 14 bases separated the two germline ends. Germline-derived CDR1 and CDR2 are SGHRS and YFSETQ. DNA for the CDR3: TGCGCCAGCAGCTACGGACAGTCCCGGGAAAAACTGTTTTTT. Residues: CASSYGQSREKLFF.

The chain joins TRBV24-1 to TRBJ2-1, with D perhaps TRBD2 (6 bases). V lost 10 bases to trimming and J lost 9 bases, with 21 bases between them. This CDR3 spans 14 amino acids. Per the germline V gene, CDR1 is KGHDR and CDR2 is SFDVKD. The CDR3 region has the DNA TGTGCCACGGAGGGAGCCCGGGGTCGGGTTGAGCAGTTCTTC. Its protein product is CATEGARGRVEQFF.

The chain has TRBV23-1 and TRBJ2-7, with D hard to call. TRBV23-1 is an open reading frame whose function is uncertain. The V and J ends lost 4 bases and 2 bases respectively, with 9 bases between them. CDR3 length: 13 residues. The CDR3 bases are TGCGCCAGCAGTCCCAGGCCCACCTACGAGCAGTACTTC. It specifies CASSPRPTYEQYF.

The chain carries TRBV4-2 and TRBJ2-2; 9 bases match TRBD2. Germline lookup yields CDR1 LGHNA and CDR2 YNFKEQ. The CDR3 runs to 17 residues. V trimming: 8 bases; J trimming: 3 bases; junction bases outside the gene matches: 13. The CDR3 protein is CASGWGAGGSDTGELFF. CDR3 sequence (DNA): TGTGCCAGCGGCTGGGGAGCGGGGGGATCGGACACCGGGGAGCTGTTTTTT.

This sequence joins TRBV7-2 and TRBJ1-6; D is possibly TRBD1 (6 bases). The CDR3 consists of 15 residues. Trimming shortened V by 5 bases and J by 5 bases, and 13 bases separated the two germline ends. Germline V gives CDR1 SGHTA, CDR2 FQGNSA. This CDR3 is CASSPPTGDNSPLHF. CDR3 DNA: TGTGCCAGCAGCCCCCCGACAGGAGATAATTCACCCCTCCACTTT.

This chain uses TRBV20-1 with TRBJ2-1, with a tentative D call TRBD1 (6 bases). V lost 6 bases to trimming and J lost 15 bases, with 18 bases between them. Germline V lookup: CDR1 DFQATT, CDR2 SNEGSKA (reference sequence). The CDR3 is 11 amino acids. The CDR3 coding sequence is TGCAGTGCAGAAGTAGGACAGCTTGGGTTCTTC. This gives the protein CSAEVGQLGFF.

This clone came up a few times. The chain employs TRBV5-4 and TRBJ2-6; D is ambiguous. The CDR3 length is 17 residues. The germline CDR1 and CDR2 sequences are SGHNT and YYREEE (reference sequence). The germline V and J ends were trimmed by 0 bases and 4 bases, with 14 bases remaining between them. Written as DNA, the CDR3 is TGTGCCAGCAGCTTGGCCCAGGCCCCTGGGGGGGCCAACGTCCTGACTTTC. This translates into CASSLAQAPGGANVLTF.

This chain joins TRBV6-6 and TRBJ2-7; the D gene is possibly TRBD1 (6 bases). The germline V gene encodes CDR1 MNHNY and CDR2 SVGAGI (reference sequence). The CDR3 is 16 amino acids. Trimming stripped 6 bases from V and 2 bases from J, with 20 bases between. CDR3 DNA: TGTGCCAGCAGCCAATCGACAGGTACGCTTACCTACGAGCAGTACTTC. It codes for CASSQSTGTLTYEQYF.

The chain combines TRBV3-1 (or the pseudogene TRBV3-2) with TRBJ2-2; 7 positions agree with TRBD1. The CDR3 is 14 amino acids. Germline V gene sequence: CDR1 LGHDT, CDR2 YNNKEL (reference sequence). The ends lost 4 bases at V and 7 bases at J; junction bases unmatched: 6. This CDR3 is CASSRDSGSGELFF. The CDR3 DNA reads TGTGCCAGCAGCCGGGACAGTGGAAGCGGGGAGCTGTTTTTT.

This chain uses TRBV28 with TRBJ2-7; 10 bases line up with TRBD1. The CDR3 totals 13 residues. V dropped 11 bases and J dropped 7; count of bases not matched to a gene: 11. Germline CDR1 and CDR2: MDHEN and SYDVKM. The CDR3 nucleotides are TGTGCCGGACAGGACAGGGGGAAAGGGGAGCAGTACTTC. Its protein is CAGQDRGKGEQYF.